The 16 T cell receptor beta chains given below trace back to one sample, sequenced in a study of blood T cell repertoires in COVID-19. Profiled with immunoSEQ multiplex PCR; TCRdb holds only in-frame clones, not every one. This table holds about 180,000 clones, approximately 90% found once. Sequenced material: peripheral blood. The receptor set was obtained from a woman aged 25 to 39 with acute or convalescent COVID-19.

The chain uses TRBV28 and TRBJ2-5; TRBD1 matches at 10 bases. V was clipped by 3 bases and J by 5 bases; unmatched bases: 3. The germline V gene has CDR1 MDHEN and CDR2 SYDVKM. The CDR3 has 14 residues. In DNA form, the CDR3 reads TGTGCCAGCAGTTTGACAGGGGGCTGGGAGACCCAGTACTTC. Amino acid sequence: CASSLTGGWETQYF.

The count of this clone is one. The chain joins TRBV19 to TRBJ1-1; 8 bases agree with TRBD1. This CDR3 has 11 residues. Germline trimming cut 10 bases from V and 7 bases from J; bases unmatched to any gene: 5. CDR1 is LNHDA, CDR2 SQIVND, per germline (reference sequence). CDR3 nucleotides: TGTGCCACCAGGGGGCGCGATGAAGCTTTCTTT. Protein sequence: CATRGRDEAFF.

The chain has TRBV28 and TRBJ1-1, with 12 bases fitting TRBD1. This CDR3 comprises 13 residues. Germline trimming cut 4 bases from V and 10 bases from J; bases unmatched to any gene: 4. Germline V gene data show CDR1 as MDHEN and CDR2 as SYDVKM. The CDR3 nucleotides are TGTGCCAGCAGTTCAGGGACAGGGGGCCGAGCTTTCTTT. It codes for CASSSGTGGRAFF.

This CDR3 is CASSSKPRPEFF. In nucleotides, the CDR3 is TGTGCCAGCAGCTCGAAACCTAGGCCTGAGTTCTTC. The V call is TRBV7-9, the J call TRBJ2-1, with unresolved D. V lost 4 bases to trimming and J lost 14 bases, with 15 bases between them. Germline V gene data show CDR1 as SEHNR and CDR2 as FQNEAQ (reference sequence). This CDR3 contains 12 residues.

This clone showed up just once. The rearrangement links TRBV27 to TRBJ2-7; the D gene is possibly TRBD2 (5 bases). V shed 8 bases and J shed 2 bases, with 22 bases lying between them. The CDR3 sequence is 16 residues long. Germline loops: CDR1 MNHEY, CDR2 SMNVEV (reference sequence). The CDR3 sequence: CASSPPGRTPTYEQYF. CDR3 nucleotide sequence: TGTGCCAGCTCCCCCCCGGGAAGGACCCCTACCTACGAGCAGTACTTC.

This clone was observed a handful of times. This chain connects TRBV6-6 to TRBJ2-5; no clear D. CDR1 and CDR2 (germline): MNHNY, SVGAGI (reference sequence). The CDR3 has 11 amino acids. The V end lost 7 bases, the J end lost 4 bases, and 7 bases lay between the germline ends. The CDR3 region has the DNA TGTGCCAGCAAGGAGCGAGAGACCCAGTACTTC. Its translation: CASKERETQYF.

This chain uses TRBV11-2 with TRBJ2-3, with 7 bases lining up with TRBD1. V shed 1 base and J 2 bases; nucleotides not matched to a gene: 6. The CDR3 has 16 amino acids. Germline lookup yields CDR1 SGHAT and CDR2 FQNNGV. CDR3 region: CASSLAWGQITDTQYF. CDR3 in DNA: TGTGCCAGCAGCTTAGCTTGGGGACAGATCACAGATACGCAGTATTTT.

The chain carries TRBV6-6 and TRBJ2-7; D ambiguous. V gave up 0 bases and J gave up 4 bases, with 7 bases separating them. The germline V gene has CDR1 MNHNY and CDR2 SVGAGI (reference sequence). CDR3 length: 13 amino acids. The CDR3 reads CASSYSSSYEQYF. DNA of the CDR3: TGTGCCAGCAGTTACTCGAGCTCATACGAGCAGTACTTC.

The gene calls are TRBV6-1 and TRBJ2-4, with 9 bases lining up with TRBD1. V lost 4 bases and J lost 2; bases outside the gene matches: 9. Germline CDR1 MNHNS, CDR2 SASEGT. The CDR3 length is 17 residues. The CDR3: CASSGRTGDVPKNIQYF. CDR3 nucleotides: TGTGCCAGCAGTGGGCGGACAGGGGACGTACCCAAAAACATTCAGTACTTC.

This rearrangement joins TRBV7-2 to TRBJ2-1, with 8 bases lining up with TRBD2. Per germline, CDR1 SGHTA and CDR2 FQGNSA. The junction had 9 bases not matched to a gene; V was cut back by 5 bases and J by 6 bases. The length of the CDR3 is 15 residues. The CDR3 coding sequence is TGTGCCAGCAGCCTCCAGGGACTAGTGGCCAATGAGCAGTTCTTC. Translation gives CASSLQGLVANEQFF.

Here the CDR3 reads CASSQDFGTSLVEQYF. The CDR3 coding sequence is TGTGCCAGCAGCCAAGACTTTGGGACTAGTCTTGTCGAGCAGTACTTC. J is TRBJ2-7 and V is TRBV14; 8 nucleotides line up with TRBD2. J was trimmed by 6 bases and V by 0 bases; bases with no gene match: 10. The CDR3 consists of 16 residues. Germline CDR1 and CDR2: SGHDN and FVKESK.

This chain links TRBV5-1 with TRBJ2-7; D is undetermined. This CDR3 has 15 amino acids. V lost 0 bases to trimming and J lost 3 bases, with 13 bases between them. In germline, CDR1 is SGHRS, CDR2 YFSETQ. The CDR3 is CASSLEIPGLYEQYF. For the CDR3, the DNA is TGCGCCAGCAGCTTGGAAATTCCGGGTCTCTACGAGCAGTACTTC. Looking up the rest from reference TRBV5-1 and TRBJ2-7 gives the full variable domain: KAGVTQTPRYLIKTRGQQVTLSCSPISGHRSVSWYQQTPGQGLQFLFEYFSETQRNKGNFPGRFSGRQFSNSRSEMNVSTLELGDSALYLCASSLEIPGLYEQYFGPGTRLTVT.

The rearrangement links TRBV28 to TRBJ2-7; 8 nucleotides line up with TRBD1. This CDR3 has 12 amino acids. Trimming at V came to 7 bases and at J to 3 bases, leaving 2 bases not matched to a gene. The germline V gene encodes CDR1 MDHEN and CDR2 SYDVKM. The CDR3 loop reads CASMDRVYEQYF. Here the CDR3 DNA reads TGTGCCAGCATGGACAGGGTCTACGAGCAGTACTTC. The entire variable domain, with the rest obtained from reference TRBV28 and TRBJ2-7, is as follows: DVKVTQSSRYLVKRTGEKVFLECVQDMDHENMFWYRQDPGLGLRLIYFSYDVKMKEKGDIPEGYSVSREKKERFSLILESASTNQTSMYLCASMDRVYEQYFGPGTRLTVT.

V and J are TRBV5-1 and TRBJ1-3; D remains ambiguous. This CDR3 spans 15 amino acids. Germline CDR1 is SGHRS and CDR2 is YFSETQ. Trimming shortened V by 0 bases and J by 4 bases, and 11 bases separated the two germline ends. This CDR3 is CASSLGSAGGNTIYF. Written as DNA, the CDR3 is TGCGCCAGCAGCTTGGGGTCGGCAGGCGGAAACACCATATATTTT.

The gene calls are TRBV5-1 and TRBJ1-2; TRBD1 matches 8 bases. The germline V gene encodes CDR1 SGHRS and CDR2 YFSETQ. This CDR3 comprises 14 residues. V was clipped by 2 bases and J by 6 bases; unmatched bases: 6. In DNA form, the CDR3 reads TGCGCCAGCAGCTTTGACAGGGGAGGCAATGGCTACACCTTC. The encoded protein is CASSFDRGGNGYTF.

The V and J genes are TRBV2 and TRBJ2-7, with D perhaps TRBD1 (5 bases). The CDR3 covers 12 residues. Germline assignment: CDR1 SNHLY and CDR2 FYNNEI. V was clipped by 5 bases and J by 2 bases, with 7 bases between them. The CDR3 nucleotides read TGTGCCAGCAGTTCGACAGCCTACGAGCAGTACTTC. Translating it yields CASSSTAYEQYF.